These 30 T cell receptor beta chains originate from one sample sequenced in a study of blood T cell repertoires in COVID-19. The repertoire was sequenced with immunoSEQ multiplex PCR; TCRdb's copy has only in-frame clones and lacks some. This sample yields around 97,000 clones, of which approximately 88% are seen a single time; approximately 3.6% belongs to the top ten. Sequencing was performed on peripheral blood. The receptors were gathered from a woman aged 60 to 75 with acute or convalescent COVID-19.

This sequence joins TRBV19 and TRBJ1-6; perhaps TRBD1 as D (5 bases). V dropped 1 base and J dropped 6 bases, with 7 bases sitting between them. Germline loops: CDR1 LNHDA, CDR2 SQIVND (reference sequence). The CDR3 loop spans 14 amino acids. The CDR3 sequence: CASSIGQSNSPLHF. CDR3 nucleotides: TGTGCCAGTAGTATAGGACAGTCTAATTCACCCCTCCACTTT.

The CDR3, as DNA: TGTGCCAGCAGTTTTTCGGGACTCTACACAGATACGCAGTATTTT. It codes for CASSFSGLYTDTQYF. The chain has TRBV28 and TRBJ2-3; the D gene is possibly TRBD2 (6 bases). This CDR3 region has 15 residues. Germline V gives CDR1 MDHEN, CDR2 SYDVKM. The V end was cut by 3 bases, the J end by 2 bases, with 12 bases between.

This clone came up a few times. The V call is TRBV19, the J call TRBJ1-1, with D possibly TRBD1 on 5 matching bases. The germline V gene has CDR1 LNHDA and CDR2 SQIVND (reference sequence). Trimming shortened V by 9 bases and J by 0 bases, and 11 bases separated the two germline ends. This CDR3 contains 13 residues. The CDR3 is CASRTTLNTEAFF. In DNA form, the CDR3 reads TGTGCCAGCCGGACAACCCTGAACACTGAAGCTTTCTTT.

This clone was detected only once. This sequence joins TRBV5-1 and TRBJ1-1, with 7 bases fitting TRBD1. This CDR3 has 14 residues. Germline trimming cut 3 bases from V and 11 bases from J; bases unmatched to any gene: 13. In germline, CDR1 is SGHRS, CDR2 YFSETQ. CDR3 sequence reads: CASSSTDRVGEAFF. DNA of the CDR3: TGCGCCAGCAGCTCGACTGACAGGGTGGGTGAGGCTTTCTTT.

The rearrangement joins TRBV6-5 to TRBJ2-1, with D possibly TRBD1 on 5 matching bases. V shed 2 bases and J shed 3 bases, with 5 bases lying between them. From germline, CDR1 is MNHEY and CDR2 SVGAGI. This CDR3 has 13 residues. This CDR3 is CASSYTGYNEQFF. Written as DNA, the CDR3 is TGTGCCAGCAGTTACACAGGCTACAATGAGCAGTTCTTC.

V and J are TRBV3-1 (or the pseudogene TRBV3-2) and TRBJ2-7; D is possibly TRBD2 (6 bases). The germline V gene has CDR1 LGHDT and CDR2 YNNKEL (reference sequence). V lost 1 base and J 4 bases, leaving 14 bases between the germline ends. The CDR3 totals 15 residues. CDR3 nucleotides: TGTGCCAGCAGCCAAGGTGGAGGGGCCGTTTACGAGCAGTACTTC. It specifies CASSQGGGAVYEQYF.

This clone has at least ten counts. The rearrangement links TRBV6-5 to TRBJ1-1, with 9 positions matching TRBD1. Germline CDR1 reads MNHEY; CDR2 reads SVGAGI. The trim removed 6 bases at V and 5 bases at J, leaving 4 bases unmatched. This CDR3 is built from 13 residues. CDR3 residues: CASSRTGETEAFF. DNA for the CDR3: TGTGCCAGCAGCCGGACAGGGGAAACTGAAGCTTTCTTT.

As to this clone: Additional DNA sequences in this sample encode the identical CDR3. The V gene is TRBV18, the J gene TRBJ1-1, with D perhaps matching TRBD1 (5 bases). V was shortened by 2 bases and J by 8 bases, with 12 bases between the two germline ends. Germline CDR1 KGHSH, CDR2 LQKENI. This CDR3 region has 13 residues. The CDR3 protein is CASSPKAQGEAFF. The DNA of the CDR3 is TGTGCCAGCTCACCAAAGGCGCAGGGAGAAGCTTTCTTT. Full variable domain (rest looked up from reference TRBV18 and TRBJ1-1): NAGVMQNPRHLVRRRGQEARLRCSPMKGHSHVYWYRQLPEEGLKFMVYLQKENIIDESGMPKERFSAEFPKEGPSILRIQQVVRGDSAAYFCASSPKAQGEAFFGQGTRLTVV.

The chain joins TRBV27 to TRBJ2-4; 9 nucleotides agree with TRBD1. The CDR3 has 14 amino acids. Trimming removed 5 bases from V and 8 bases from J; junction bases left unmatched: 7. Germline loops: CDR1 MNHEY, CDR2 SMNVEV (reference sequence). CDR3 protein: CASSVQGALDIQYF. The CDR3 coding sequence is TGTGCCAGCAGTGTACAGGGGGCGCTTGACATTCAGTACTTC.

V gene TRBV19 combines with J gene TRBJ1-5; no clear D gene. Germline CDR1 LNHDA, CDR2 SQIVND (reference sequence). The CDR3 extends over 11 amino acids. V gave up 8 bases and J gave up 2 bases, with 4 bases separating them. CDR3 sequence (DNA): TGTGCCAGTGGGCGCAATCAGCCCCAGCATTTT. Translation: CASGRNQPQHF. The full variable domain, completed using reference TRBV19 and TRBJ1-5, is DGGITQSPKYLFRKEGQNVTLSCEQNLNHDAMYWYRQDPGQGLRLIYYSQIVNDFQKGDIAEGYSVSREKKESFPLTVTSAQKNPTAFYLCASGRNQPQHFGDGTRLSIL.

V is TRBV6-5 and J is TRBJ2-1, with D maybe TRBD1 (5 bases). The CDR3 has 12 residues. V lost 7 bases, J lost 2 bases, and 6 bases lay in between. Germline values: CDR1 MNHEY, CDR2 SVGAGI. The CDR3 DNA follows: TGTGCCAGCAAGGACACCTACAATGAGCAGTTCTTC. Translating it yields CASKDTYNEQFF.

CDR3 amino acids: CASSSGSGTEQFF. DNA for the CDR3: TGTGCCAGCAGCTCCGGATCCGGGACAGAGCAGTTCTTC. The chain employs TRBV13 and TRBJ2-1; a possible D gene is TRBD1 (6 bases). CDR1 and CDR2 (germline): PRHDT, FYEKMQ (reference sequence). CDR3 length equals 13 residues. V was shortened by 4 bases and J by 10 bases, with 14 bases between the two germline ends.

Comment on this clone: The same CDR3 is also encoded by other DNA sequences in this sample. The J gene is TRBJ2-7, the V gene TRBV28, with a tentative D call TRBD1 (6 bases). V lost 1 base, J lost 0 bases, and 10 bases lay in between. The CDR3 has 15 residues. Germline V gene data show CDR1 as MDHEN and CDR2 as SYDVKM. Here the CDR3 reads CASSLYGRGSYEQYF. The DNA of the CDR3 is TGTGCCAGCAGTTTATATGGCAGGGGCTCCTACGAGCAGTACTTC. The full variable domain, in which reference TRBV28 and TRBJ2-7 provide the parts outside the CDR3, is DVKVTQSSRYLVKRTGEKVFLECVQDMDHENMFWYRQDPGLGLRLIYFSYDVKMKEKGDIPEGYSVSREKKERFSLILESASTNQTSMYLCASSLYGRGSYEQYFGPGTRLTVT.

The chain couples TRBV28 to TRBJ2-3; 11 bases line up with TRBD2. The CDR3 extends over 16 amino acids. Germline V CDR1 and CDR2: MDHEN, SYDVKM. V shed 4 bases and J 1 base; nucleotides not matched to a gene: 4. DNA of the CDR3: TGTGCCAGCAGTTCTAGCGGGAGGCGAGGCACAGATACGCAGTATTTT. The encoded protein is CASSSSGRRGTDTQYF.

The V and J genes are TRBV3-1 (or the pseudogene TRBV3-2) and TRBJ2-7, with a weak D call TRBD1 (6 bases). This CDR3 is built from 14 residues. Germline V gives CDR1 LGHDT, CDR2 YNNKEL (reference sequence). V dropped 3 bases and J dropped 0 bases, with 9 bases sitting between them. CDR3 sequence (DNA): TGTGCCAGCAGCCACGGACAGAGCTCCTACGAGCAGTACGTC. It yields the protein CASSHGQSSYEQYV.

The V gene is TRBV10-3, the J gene TRBJ2-2; possible D gene TRBD2, 5 bases. The V end lost 5 bases, the J end lost 5 bases, and 6 bases lay between the germline ends. Germline V gives CDR1 ENHRY, CDR2 SYGVKD. The CDR3 spans 12 residues. Here the CDR3 reads CAISRETGELFF. In nucleotides, the CDR3 is TGTGCCATCAGTCGGGAAACCGGGGAGCTGTTTTTT.

J is TRBJ2-2 and V is TRBV28, with 11 bases fitting TRBD2. This CDR3 has 14 residues. The germline CDR1 and CDR2 sequences are MDHEN and SYDVKM. V lost 11 bases, J lost 4 bases, and 6 bases stayed unmatched. CDR3 nucleotides: TGTGCCGGAGGGACTAGCGGCCCCACCGGGGAGCTGTTTTTT. Amino acids: CAGGTSGPTGELFF.

The chain links TRBV9 to TRBJ1-1; D may be TRBD1 (5 bases). Germline V gene lookup returns CDR1 SGDLS and CDR2 YYNGEE. CDR3 length: 13 residues. V gave up 4 bases and J gave up 9 bases, with 16 bases separating them. CDR3 amino acids: CASSPIPQGKAFF. DNA of the CDR3: TGTGCCAGCAGCCCAATTCCCCAGGGAAAAGCTTTCTTT.

The chain links TRBV27 to TRBJ2-2, with a tentative D call TRBD2 (6 bases). The length of the CDR3 is 15 residues. CDR1 is MNHEY and CDR2 is SMNVEV in the germline V gene (reference sequence). Trimming shortened V by 2 bases and J by 7 bases, and 14 bases separated the two germline ends. CDR3 DNA sequence: TGTGCCAGCAGTTTAATGGCGGGGCCAGGCGGGGAGCTGTTTTTT. The encoded protein is CASSLMAGPGGELFF.

This clone has a single count. V usage is TRBV2 and J usage is TRBJ1-1, with no clear D. Germline CDR1 is SNHLY and CDR2 is FYNNEI. The V gene lost 7 bases and the J gene lost 1 base, with 10 bases spanning the gap. The CDR3 runs to 13 residues. The CDR3 spells CASTFEGNTEAFF. DNA for the CDR3: TGTGCCAGCACTTTCGAGGGGAACACTGAAGCTTTCTTT.

The J gene is TRBJ1-1, the V gene TRBV21-1; the DNA was not used to check the table's D call, TRBD1. TRBV21-1 is described as a pseudogene. This CDR3 spans 17 amino acids. The CDR3 is CASSKRKWGQGRHEAFF. DNA of the CDR3: TGTGCCAGCAGCAAAAGAAAATGGGGACAGGGGCGACATGAAGCTTTCTTT.

Worth noting for this clone: The sample has other DNA sequences that encode this CDR3 too. The gene calls are TRBV9 and TRBJ2-3, with D uncertain. The CDR3 is 13 amino acids. Looked up from germline, CDR1 is SGDLS and CDR2 is YYNGEE. Deletions cut 1 base from V and 0 bases from J, with 3 bases between. In nucleotides, the CDR3 is TGTGCCAGCAGCGTATCTAGCACAGATACGCAGTATTTT. Protein sequence: CASSVSSTDTQYF.

This clone was found a few times. V gene TRBV9 combines with J gene TRBJ2-1, with D maybe TRBD2 (6 bases). CDR3 length: 16 residues. The V end lost 0 bases, the J end lost 8 bases, and 18 bases lay between the germline ends. CDR1 SGDLS and CDR2 YYNGEE come from the germline V gene. This CDR3 is CASSVGVPAGGHEQFF. The CDR3 DNA sequence: TGTGCCAGCAGCGTAGGAGTTCCGGCTGGAGGGCATGAGCAGTTCTTC.

The chain joins TRBV28 to TRBJ2-7; D perhaps matches TRBD2 (6 bases). V was clipped by 8 bases and J by 4 bases, with 18 bases between them. The CDR3 sequence is 14 residues long. Per germline, CDR1 MDHEN and CDR2 SYDVKM. The CDR3: CASGSGVGIYEQYF. In DNA, the CDR3 is TGTGCCAGCGGCTCGGGGGTGGGAATATACGAGCAGTACTTC. The variable domain in full, completed from reference TRBV28 and TRBJ2-7, reads DVKVTQSSRYLVKRTGEKVFLECVQDMDHENMFWYRQDPGLGLRLIYFSYDVKMKEKGDIPEGYSVSREKKERFSLILESASTNQTSMYLCASGSGVGIYEQYFGPGTRLTVT.

The CDR3 region is CASSSGGGYNYGYTF. The CDR3 DNA reads TGCGCCAGCAGCTCTGGAGGAGGGTACAACTATGGCTACACCTTC. The genes are TRBV5-1 and TRBJ1-2; the D is unclear. The V end lost 3 bases, the J end lost 2 bases, and 14 bases lay between the germline ends. Germline assignment: CDR1 SGHRS and CDR2 YFSETQ. The CDR3 covers 15 residues.

This clone was counted a single time. The chain uses TRBV3-1 (or the pseudogene TRBV3-2) and TRBJ1-2; unclear D gene. This CDR3 is built from 15 residues. Germline V gene lookup returns CDR1 LGHDT and CDR2 YNNKEL (reference sequence). Trimming removed 3 bases from V and 0 bases from J, with 11 bases in between. The CDR3 nucleotides read TGTGCCAGCAGCCACGGGGTACCGACTAACTATGGCTACACCTTC. It is translated as CASSHGVPTNYGYTF.

The count of this clone is one. The genes are TRBV2 and TRBJ1-5, with TRBD1 matching 7 bases. CDR3 length: 16 amino acids. V shed 7 bases, J shed 1 base, and the junction held 10 bases outside the gene matches. The germline CDR1 and CDR2 sequences are SNHLY and FYNNEI. CDR3: CASTQEGQVSNQPQHF. Written as DNA, the CDR3 is TGTGCCAGCACCCAAGAAGGACAGGTCAGCAATCAGCCCCAGCATTTT.

This rearrangement joins TRBV19 to TRBJ2-1; 8 bases agree with TRBD2. The CDR3 is 15 amino acids. V was clipped by 6 bases and J by 0 bases; unmatched bases: 4. Germline V gene lookup returns CDR1 LNHDA and CDR2 SQIVND (reference sequence). The CDR3 sequence: CASRTSGGSYNEQFF. The DNA of the CDR3 is TGTGCCAGTAGAACTAGCGGAGGCTCCTACAATGAGCAGTTCTTC. The complete variable domain, with remaining parts taken from reference TRBV19 and TRBJ2-1, reads DGGITQSPKYLFRKEGQNVTLSCEQNLNHDAMYWYRQDPGQGLRLIYYSQIVNDFQKGDIAEGYSVSREKKESFPLTVTSAQKNPTAFYLCASRTSGGSYNEQFFGPGTRLTVL.

The chain joins TRBV3-1 (or the pseudogene TRBV3-2) to TRBJ2-1; the D gene is possibly TRBD2 (6 bases). CDR3 length equals 16 residues. Looked up from germline, CDR1 is LGHDT and CDR2 is YNNKEL (reference sequence). Trimming cost V 4 bases and J 4 bases, with 17 bases left between them. CDR3 sequence (DNA): TGTGCCAGCAGCCCATATAGGACTAACCTTTACAATGAGCAGTTCTTC. As protein: CASSPYRTNLYNEQFF.

CDR3 bases: TGCAGCGTGGCCACAGGGAGCACTGAAGCTTTCTTT. It is translated as CSVATGSTEAFF. The chain is built from TRBV29-1 and TRBJ1-1; TRBD1 is a possible D gene (6 bases). Trimming removed 6 bases from V and 4 bases from J, with 12 bases in between. This CDR3 spans 12 amino acids. CDR1 SQVTM and CDR2 ANQGSEA come from the germline V gene.